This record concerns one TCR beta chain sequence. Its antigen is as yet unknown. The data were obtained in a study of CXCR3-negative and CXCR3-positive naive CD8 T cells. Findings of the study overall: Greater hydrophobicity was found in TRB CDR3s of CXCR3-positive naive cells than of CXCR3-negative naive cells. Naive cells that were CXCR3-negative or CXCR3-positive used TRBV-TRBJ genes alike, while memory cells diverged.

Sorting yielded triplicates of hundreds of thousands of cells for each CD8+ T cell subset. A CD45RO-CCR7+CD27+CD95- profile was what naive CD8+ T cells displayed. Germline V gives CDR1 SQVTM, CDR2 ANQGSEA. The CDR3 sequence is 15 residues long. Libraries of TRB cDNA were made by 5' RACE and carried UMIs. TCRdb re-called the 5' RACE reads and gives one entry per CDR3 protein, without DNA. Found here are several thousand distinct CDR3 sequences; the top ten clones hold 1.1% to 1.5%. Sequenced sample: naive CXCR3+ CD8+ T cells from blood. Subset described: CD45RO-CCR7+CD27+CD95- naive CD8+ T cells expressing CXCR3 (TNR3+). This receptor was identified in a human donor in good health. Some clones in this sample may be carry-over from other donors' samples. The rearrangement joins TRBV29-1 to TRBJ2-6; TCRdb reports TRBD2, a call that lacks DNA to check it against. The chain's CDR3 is CSVETSVSGANVLTF.